Listed below are T cell receptor beta chains from one sample, sequenced in a study of beta chain features in type 1 diabetes. The data were produced by immunoSEQ multiplex PCR, yet TCRdb's version contains in-frame clones alone and is incomplete. The sample has about 470,000 clones, about 30% seen once; the top ten hold 0.05% to 0.07%. The material sequenced was naive CD4+ T cells from blood. All receptors come from a man aged 18 to 29 in good health. Each CDR3 is given with its conserved first and last residue. Fields, in order: V gene, J gene, D gene, clone size, CDR3 protein, CDR3 DNA. D genes are given only for firm matches. The size field is filled for only some rows; it gives once, few, many or a size class.

TRBV4-1	TRBJ2-7	-	few	CASSHGGDSYSEQYF	TGCGCCAGCAGCCATGGGGGGGACAGTTACTCCGAGCAGTACTTC
TRBV5-1	TRBJ2-7	TRBD1	-	CASSLEGQGINEQYF	TGCGCCAGCAGCTTGGAGGGACAGGGGATCAACGAGCAGTACTTC
TRBV30	TRBJ2-3	TRBD1	-	CAWSADRGTADTQYF	TGTGCCTGGAGTGCGGACAGGGGGACAGCAGATACGCAGTATTTT
TRBV25-1	TRBJ1-2	-	-	CASSEGDMVAGYTF	TGTGCCAGCAGTGAAGGAGACATGGTCGCCGGCTACACCTTC
TRBV6-1	TRBJ2-7	TRBD2	-	CASSESGRVEQYF	TGTGCCAGCAGTGAATCCGGGAGGGTCGAGCAGTACTTC
TRBV7-6	TRBJ1-3	-	-	CASGTLSGNTIYF	TGTGCCAGCGGGACACTCTCTGGAAACACCATATATTTT
TRBV7-9	TRBJ1-2	-	few	CASSLAGTPTNYGYTF	TGTGCCAGCAGCTTAGCCGGGACACCTACTAACTATGGCTACACCTTC
TRBV5-1	TRBJ1-5	-	-	CASSFAGNQPQHF	TGCGCCAGCAGCTTTGCAGGGAATCAGCCCCAGCATTTT
TRBV7-2	TRBJ2-5	TRBD1	few	CASRQTGWETQYF	TGTGCCAGCAGACAGACAGGGTGGGAGACCCAGTACTTC
TRBV19	TRBJ2-6	-	-	CASRPGDREGANVLTF	TGTGCCAGTAGGCCGGGGGACCGGGAAGGGGCCAACGTCCTGACTTTC
TRBV5-4	TRBJ2-1	-	-	CASSRDLPRTVDEQFF	TGTGCCAGCAGCCGAGACCTACCAAGGACAGTCGATGAGCAGTTCTTC
TRBV4-3	TRBJ1-1	-	-	CASSQEWVENTEAFF	TGCGCCAGCAGCCAAGAGTGGGTAGAAAACACTGAAGCTTTCTTT
TRBV5-5	TRBJ2-7	-	-	CASSPDTYEQYF	TGTGCCAGCAGCCCAGACACCTACGAGCAGTACTTC
TRBV7-2	TRBJ2-5	TRBD2	-	CASSSRTSGRSETQYF	TGTGCCAGCAGCTCGAGGACTAGCGGGAGGTCGGAGACCCAGTACTTC
TRBV7-2	TRBJ2-1	TRBD2	few	CASSAGGSIYEQFF	TGTGCCAGCAGCGCAGGCGGGAGTATCTATGAGCAGTTCTTC
TRBV30	TRBJ2-7	TRBD1	once	CAWNVPGQGGHEQYF	TGTGCCTGGAATGTTCCCGGACAGGGTGGCCACGAGCAGTACTTC
TRBV5-4	TRBJ2-3	-	-	CASSLKAPTTDTQYF	TGTGCCAGCAGCTTGAAGGCGCCTACCACAGATACGCAGTATTTT
TRBV7-9	TRBJ2-5	TRBD2	-	CASTLTSGMEETQYF	TGTGCCAGCACCTTGACTAGCGGGATGGAAGAGACCCAGTACTTC
TRBV13	TRBJ2-3	-	few	CASSSSVNTDTQYF	TGTGCCAGCAGCTCCTCTGTGAATACAGATACGCAGTATTTT
TRBV9	TRBJ2-3	TRBD2	-	CASSVRREGQDTQYF	TGTGCCAGCAGCGTACGGCGGGAGGGCCAAGATACGCAGTATTTT
TRBV30	TRBJ1-1	-	few	CAWSVLSPAEAFF	TGTGCCTGGAGTGTACTGTCCCCGGCTGAAGCTTTCTTT
TRBV28	TRBJ2-4	TRBD1	-	CASSLGTGLTIQYF	TGTGCCAGCAGTTTAGGGACAGGATTGACCATTCAGTACTTC
TRBV18	TRBJ2-5	TRBD1	few	CASSSPGQGRETQYF	TGTGCCAGCTCGTCTCCGGGACAGGGACGAGAGACCCAGTACTTC
TRBV7-2	TRBJ2-1	TRBD2	few	CASSRLASSYNEQFF	TGTGCCAGCAGCAGACTAGCGAGCTCCTACAATGAGCAGTTCTTC
TRBV29-1	TRBJ1-2	-	-	CSVESPDNYGYTF	TGCAGCGTTGAATCCCCAGATAACTATGGCTACACCTTC
TRBV19	TRBJ2-7	TRBD2	few	CASSMAGVGYEQYF	TGTGCCAGTAGTATGGCGGGAGTGGGCTACGAGCAGTACTTC
TRBV7-9	TRBJ2-1	TRBD2	-	CASSLPGRAIKRYEQFF	TGTGCCAGCAGCTTACCCGGGAGGGCCATTAAGCGATATGAGCAGTTCTTC
TRBV9	TRBJ2-2	TRBD2	-	CASSADLPGLVYTGELFF	TGTGCCAGCAGCGCGGACCTCCCGGGACTAGTATACACCGGGGAGCTGTTTTTT
TRBV9	TRBJ2-4	-	few	CASSVGPENIQYF	TGTGCCAGCAGCGTAGGGCCCGAAAACATTCAGTACTTC
TRBV25-1	TRBJ2-1	TRBD2	few	CASSETSGINNEQFF	TGTGCCAGCAGTGAAACTAGCGGCATCAACAATGAGCAGTTCTTC
TRBV7-8	TRBJ2-3	TRBD1	few	CASSQNRGQDTQYF	TGTGCCAGCAGCCAAAACAGGGGGCAGGATACGCAGTATTTT
TRBV10-3	TRBJ2-2	-	-	CAISSHSNTGELFF	TGTGCCATCAGTAGTCACAGCAACACCGGGGAGCTGTTTTTT
TRBV2	TRBJ1-2	TRBD1	-	CASRDRAGYTF	TGTGCCAGTAGGGACAGGGCTGGCTACACCTTC
TRBV29-1	TRBJ2-3	TRBD2	few	CSVGGIGLAGADTQYF	TGCAGCGTTGGCGGGATTGGCCTAGCGGGAGCAGATACGCAGTATTTT
TRBV9	TRBJ2-5	-	-	CASSGDVRQETQYF	TGTGCCAGCAGTGGGGACGTACGGCAAGAGACCCAGTACTTC
TRBV29-1	TRBJ1-1	TRBD1	-	CSVGQGNTEAFF	TGCAGCGTCGGACAGGGGAATACTGAAGCTTTCTTT
TRBV7-2	TRBJ2-7	-	few	CASSVQYEQYF	TGTGCCAGCAGCGTACAGTACGAGCAGTACTTC
TRBV20-1	TRBJ2-3	-	few	CSARVADTQYF	TGCAGTGCTAGAGTGGCAGATACGCAGTATTTT
TRBV30	TRBJ2-2	-	few	CAWSFFGNTGELFF	TGTGCCTGGAGTTTTTTCGGGAACACCGGGGAGCTGTTTTTT
TRBV14	TRBJ2-1	-	-	CASSLMTAVVDEQFF	TGTGCCAGCAGCCTGATGACGGCGGTGGTGGATGAGCAGTTCTTC
TRBV30	TRBJ1-1	-	few	CAWSVLNTEAFF	TGTGCCTGGAGTGTTTTAAACACTGAAGCTTTCTTT
TRBV30	TRBJ2-5	-	-	CAWRLRSQETQYF	TGTGCCTGGAGGCTGCGGTCCCAAGAGACCCAGTACTTC
TRBV30	TRBJ2-1	-	-	CAWSARNEQFF	TGTGCCTGGAGTGCACGCAATGAGCAGTTCTTC
TRBV9	TRBJ2-1	TRBD1	-	CASSVVSGGGEQFF	TGTGCCAGCAGCGTAGTATCAGGGGGCGGTGAGCAGTTCTTC
TRBV4-1	TRBJ2-5	-	-	CASSQDSHRQETQYF	TGCGCCAGCAGCCAAGATTCACATCGCCAAGAGACCCAGTACTTC
TRBV15	TRBJ2-1	-	few	CATSRDLTDPYNEQFF	TGTGCCACCAGCAGAGATCTGACCGATCCATACAATGAGCAGTTCTTC
TRBV19	TRBJ2-7	TRBD1	few	CASRKTGGTYEQYF	TGTGCCAGTAGGAAAACAGGGGGTACCTACGAGCAGTACTTC
TRBV25-1	TRBJ2-7	TRBD2	-	CASSQRPSGDYEQYF	TGTGCCAGCAGTCAAAGGCCTAGCGGAGACTACGAGCAGTACTTC
TRBV6-6	TRBJ1-1	-	-	CASTQAGAPNTEAFF	TGTGCCAGCACCCAAGCAGGGGCTCCGAACACTGAAGCTTTCTTT